These 8 T cell receptor beta chains originate from one sample sequenced in a study of glioma-infiltrating T cells after dendritic cell vaccination. Assay used: immunoSEQ multiplex PCR; TCRdb lists only in-frame clones, some missing. The sample holds around 100,000 clones, 81% seen once. Sequenced here: blood, sampled before dendritic cell vaccination. These receptors all come from a human donor with glioblastoma.

This clone was found once. The chain joins TRBV4-2 to TRBJ1-1; D gene ambiguous. The CDR3 extends over 14 amino acids. V shed 0 bases and J shed 0 bases, with 5 bases lying between them. Germline loops: CDR1 LGHNA, CDR2 YNFKEQ. Here the CDR3 DNA reads TGTGCCAGCAGCCAAGAGGAGATGAACACTGAAGCTTTCTTT. It encodes CASSQEEMNTEAFF.

V and J are TRBV18 and TRBJ2-3; 8 bases are shared with TRBD1. This CDR3 spans 14 amino acids. The germline CDR1 and CDR2 sequences are KGHSH and LQKENI. Trimming cost V 8 bases and J 1 base; bases outside gene matches: 5. CDR3 sequence reads: CASNDRGGTDTQYF. CDR3 nucleotides: TGTGCCAGCAACGACAGGGGAGGCACAGATACGCAGTATTTT.

This chain joins TRBV2 and TRBJ2-5; 11 bases map to TRBD2. The germline V gene has CDR1 SNHLY and CDR2 FYNNEI. The CDR3 has 15 amino acids. Losses at the gene ends were 7 bases for V and 5 bases for J; bases not matched to a gene: 9. The CDR3 DNA follows: TGTGCCAGCATCTCGGGACTAGCGGATTCGGAGACCCAGTACTTC. It specifies CASISGLADSETQYF.

This clone was observed once. This chain uses TRBV9 with TRBJ2-5; 8 nucleotides match TRBD1. With 2 bases clipped from V and 5 bases from J, the junction kept 5 bases outside the gene matches. Germline CDR1 is SGDLS and CDR2 is YYNGEE. This CDR3 is built from 14 residues. DNA of the CDR3: TGTGCCAGCAGCGTCGGACAGGGAGTTGAGACCCAGTACTTC. Translation: CASSVGQGVETQYF.

The CDR3 protein is CATSREQGYEQYF. CDR3 coding DNA: TGTGCCACCAGCAGAGAACAGGGTTACGAGCAGTACTTC. V usage is TRBV15 and J usage is TRBJ2-7; D is possibly TRBD1 (6 bases). This CDR3 has 13 amino acids. V gave up 0 bases and J gave up 4 bases, with 7 bases separating them. Per the germline V gene, CDR1 is LNHNV and CDR2 is YYDKDF (reference sequence).

The chain combines TRBV4-2 with TRBJ2-7, with TRBD1 identical over 8 bases. V was clipped by 1 base and J by 3 bases; unmatched bases: 5. The CDR3 has 15 amino acids. Germline assignment: CDR1 LGHNA and CDR2 YNFKEQ. CDR3 sequence: CASSQGAGGDYEQYF. CDR3 in DNA: TGTGCCAGCAGCCAAGGGGCAGGGGGCGACTACGAGCAGTACTTC.

The chain is built from TRBV10-2 and TRBJ1-1; the D is unclear. This CDR3 is built from 16 residues. Germline CDR1 WSHSY, CDR2 SAAADI. V dropped 0 bases and J dropped 5 bases, with 16 bases sitting between them. The CDR3 protein is CASSESITGGITEAFF. Written as DNA, the CDR3 is TGCGCCAGCAGTGAGTCAATCACGGGAGGTATTACTGAAGCTTTCTTT.

The genes are TRBV5-1 and TRBJ2-7; 8 nucleotides line up with TRBD2. The germline gives CDR1 SGHRS, CDR2 YFSETQ. V dropped 1 base and J dropped 6; count of bases not matched to a gene: 9. This CDR3 has 15 residues. CDR3 region: CASSLNGGGLSEQYF. CDR3 DNA: TGCGCCAGCAGCTTGAACGGGGGGGGCCTTTCCGAGCAGTACTTC.